This T cell receptor beta chain was documented in a study of CD8+ T cells in alopecia areata. Trimming left V 1 base short and J 4 bases short, with 9 bases between. Germline CDR1 is GTSNPN and CDR2 is SVGIG (reference sequence). CDR3 size: 13 residues. RNA was extracted and reverse transcribed into cDNA as the sequencing template. Using immunoSEQ multiplex PCR, the repertoire was profiled, and TCRdb retains in-frame clones only, with some absent. The data hold approximately 130,000 clones, with around 50% observed a single time. Sequencing was carried out using NKG2D-low CD8+ T cells sorted from blood. The TCR comes from a human donor with alopecia areata. The chain has TRBV30 and TRBJ2-3; D is possibly TRBD1 or TRBD2 (5 bases each). CDR3 sequence (DNA): TGTGCCTGGAGTGGGGGGAGCCCAGATACGCAGTATTTT. The encoded protein is CAWSGGSPDTQYF.